The sequence of this TCR beta chain was determined in a study of prognosis after radiotherapy for stage I lung cancer. Study conclusions and caveats: Shannon entropy after stereotactic body radiation therapy was lower in patients who developed distant metastases. Gene usage, both TRBV and TRBJ, reportedly differed between patients with metastases and patients without them.

TCR beta CDR3 amplification from genomic DNA was performed by two-round multiplex PCR. The first PCR round targeted every TRBV and TRBJ gene with specific primers. TCRdb independently ran MiXCR on the multiplex PCR reads; one entry per CDR3 protein. The sample carries under 55,000 distinct CDR3 sequences, 30% to 40% recorded once. This clonotype turned up a few times. What it recognizes is unknown. Since a much larger clone is just one base distant, this may be a read error. The CDR3 spans 15 residues. Germline-derived CDR1 and CDR2 are MNHEY and SVGAGI. Sequenced material: PBMCs, taken before or after stereotactic body radiation therapy (not recorded which). This clonotype originated in a donor at least 50 years old with non-small cell lung cancer. The chain links TRBV6-5 to TRBJ2-5, with D possibly matching TRBD2 (6 bases). CDR3 coding DNA: TGTGCCAGCAGTTACTTCGGGGGAGATCAAGAGATCCAGTACTTC. This codes for CASSYFGGDQEIQYF.